The 5 T cell receptor beta chains below all came from one sample that was sequenced in a study of response to subunit inactivated influenza vaccine. TCRdb reprocessed the RT-PCR reads with MiXCR, giving one entry per CDR3 protein. In the table there are 400,000 to 550,000 distinct CDR3 sequences, around 25% of which are singletons. The sequencing used CD4+ T cells sorted from PBMCs, collected roughly 5 days after vaccination. The receptors originated from a man aged 50 or older who received an inactivated influenza vaccine.

CDR3 sequence reads: CASSFADRVNEKLFF. The CDR3 nucleotides are TGCGCCAGCAGCTTCGCGGACAGGGTTAATGAAAAACTGTTTTTT. The genes are TRBV5-1 and TRBJ1-4, with TRBD1 matching 8 bases. This CDR3 region has 15 residues. V gave up 2 bases and J gave up 4 bases; unmatched junction bases: 4. Germline assignment: CDR1 SGHRS and CDR2 YFSETQ.

The J gene is TRBJ2-7, the V gene TRBV7-3; possible D gene TRBD1, 6 bases. There are 13 residues in the CDR3. Deletions cut 5 bases from V and 2 bases from J, with 10 bases between. Germline values: CDR1 SGHTA, CDR2 FQGTGA. In DNA, the CDR3 is TGTGCCAGCAGCCGAGAGGGGGCCTACGAGCAGTACTTC. It encodes CASSREGAYEQYF.

This rearrangement joins TRBV28 to TRBJ2-6, with no clear D. Germline V lookup: CDR1 MDHEN, CDR2 SYDVKM. The CDR3 is 15 residues long. The V end lost 7 bases, the J end lost 0 bases, and 10 bases lay between the germline ends. CDR3 sequence (DNA): TGTGCCAGCACCCTCAACCCCTCTGGGGCCAACGTCCTGACTTTC. Encoded protein: CASTLNPSGANVLTF.

This clonotype came up a few times. The rearrangement joins TRBV10-3 to TRBJ2-1; a possible D gene is TRBD2 (7 bases). Germline CDR1 is ENHRY and CDR2 is SYGVKD. There are 13 residues in the CDR3. Trimming took off 11 bases at V and 7 bases at J, with 18 bases between the two ends. In DNA, the CDR3 is TGTGCCGCCGACGAGAGGGGGGGGAATGAGCAGTTCTTC. It yields the protein CAADERGGNEQFF.

The gene calls are TRBV5-6 and TRBJ2-7; no clear D gene. Between the trimmed V and J ends, which lost 4 bases and 6 bases, there was a span of 11 bases. CDR1 and CDR2 (germline): SGHDT, YYEEEE. The CDR3 has 12 amino acids. In DNA, the CDR3 is TGTGCCAGCAGCATTCGATCACTCGAGCAGTACTTC. This encodes CASSIRSLEQYF.